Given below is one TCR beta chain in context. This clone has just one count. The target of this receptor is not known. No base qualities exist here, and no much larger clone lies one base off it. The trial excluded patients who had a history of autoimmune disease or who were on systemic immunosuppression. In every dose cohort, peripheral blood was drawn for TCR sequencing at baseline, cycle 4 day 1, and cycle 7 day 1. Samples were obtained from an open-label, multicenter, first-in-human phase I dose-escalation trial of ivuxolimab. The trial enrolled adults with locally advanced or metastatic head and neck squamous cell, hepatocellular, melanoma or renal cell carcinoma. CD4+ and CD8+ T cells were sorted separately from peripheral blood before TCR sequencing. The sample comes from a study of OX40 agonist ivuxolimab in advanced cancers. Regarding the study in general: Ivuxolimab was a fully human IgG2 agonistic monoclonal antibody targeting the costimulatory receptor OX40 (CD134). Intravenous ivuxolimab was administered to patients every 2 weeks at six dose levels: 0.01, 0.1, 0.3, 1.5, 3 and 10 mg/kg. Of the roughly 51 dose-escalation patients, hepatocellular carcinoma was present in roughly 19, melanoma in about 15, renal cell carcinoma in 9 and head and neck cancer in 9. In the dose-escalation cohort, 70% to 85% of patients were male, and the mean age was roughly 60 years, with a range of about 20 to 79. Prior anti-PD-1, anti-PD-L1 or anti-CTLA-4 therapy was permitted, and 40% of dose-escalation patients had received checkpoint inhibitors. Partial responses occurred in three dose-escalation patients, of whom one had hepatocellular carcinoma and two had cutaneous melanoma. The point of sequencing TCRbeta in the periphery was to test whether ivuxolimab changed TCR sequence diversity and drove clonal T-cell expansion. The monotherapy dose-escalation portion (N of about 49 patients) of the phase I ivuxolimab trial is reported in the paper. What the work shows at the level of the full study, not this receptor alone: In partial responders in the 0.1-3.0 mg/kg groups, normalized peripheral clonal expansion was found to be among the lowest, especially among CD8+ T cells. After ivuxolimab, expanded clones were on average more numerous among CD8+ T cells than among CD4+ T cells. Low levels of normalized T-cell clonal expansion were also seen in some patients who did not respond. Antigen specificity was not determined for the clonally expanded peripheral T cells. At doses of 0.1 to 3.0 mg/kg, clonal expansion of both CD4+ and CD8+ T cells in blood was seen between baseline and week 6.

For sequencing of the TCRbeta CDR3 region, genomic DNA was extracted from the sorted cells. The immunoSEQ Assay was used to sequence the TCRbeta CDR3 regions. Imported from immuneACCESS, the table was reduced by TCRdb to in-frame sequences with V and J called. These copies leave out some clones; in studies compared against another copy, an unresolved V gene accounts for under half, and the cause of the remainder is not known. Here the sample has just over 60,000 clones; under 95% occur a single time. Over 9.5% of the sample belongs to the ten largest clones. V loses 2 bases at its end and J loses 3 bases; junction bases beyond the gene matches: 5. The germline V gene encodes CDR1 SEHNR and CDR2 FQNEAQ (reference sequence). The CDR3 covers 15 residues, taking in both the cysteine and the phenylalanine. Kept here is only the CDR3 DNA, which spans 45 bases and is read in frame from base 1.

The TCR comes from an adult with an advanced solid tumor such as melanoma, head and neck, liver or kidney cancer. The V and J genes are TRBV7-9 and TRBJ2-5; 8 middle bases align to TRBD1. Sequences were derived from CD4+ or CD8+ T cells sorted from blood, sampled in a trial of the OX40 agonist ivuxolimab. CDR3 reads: CASSLRTGLEETQYF. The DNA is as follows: TGTGCCAGCAGCTTAAGGACAGGGTTGGAAGAGACCCAGTACTTC.